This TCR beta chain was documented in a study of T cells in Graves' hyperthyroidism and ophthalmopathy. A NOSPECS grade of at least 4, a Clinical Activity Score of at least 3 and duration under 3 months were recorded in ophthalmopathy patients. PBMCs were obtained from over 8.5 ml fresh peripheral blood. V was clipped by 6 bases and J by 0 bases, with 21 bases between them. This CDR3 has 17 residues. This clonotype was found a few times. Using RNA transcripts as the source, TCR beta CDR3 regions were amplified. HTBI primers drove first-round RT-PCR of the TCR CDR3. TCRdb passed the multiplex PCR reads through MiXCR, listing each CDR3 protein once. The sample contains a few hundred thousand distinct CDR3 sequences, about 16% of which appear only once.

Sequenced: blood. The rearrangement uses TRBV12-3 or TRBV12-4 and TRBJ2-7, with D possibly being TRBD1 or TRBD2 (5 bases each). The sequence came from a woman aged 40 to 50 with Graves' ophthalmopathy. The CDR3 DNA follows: TGTGCCAGCAGCCCAGGGCTGGGGAGCGGATACTCCTACGAGCAGTACTTC. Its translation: CASSPGLGSGYSYEQYF.